These 4 T cell receptor beta chains came from one sample sequenced in a study of cytomegalovirus exposure and HLA in healthy donors. This table comes from immunoSEQ multiplex PCR, and its TCRdb copy is limited to in-frame clones, with some not included. The sample contains about 95,000 clones, 85% of which appear only once. The sequenced sample was PBMCs. Receptor source: a man between 18 and 29 years old in good health and CMV-seropositive.

The V call is TRBV28, the J call TRBJ1-4, with no clear D. The CDR3 consists of 13 residues. Between the trimmed V and J ends, which lost 5 bases and 8 bases, there was a span of 12 bases. Germline lookup yields CDR1 MDHEN and CDR2 SYDVKM. The CDR3 coding sequence is TGTGCCAGCAGTCCTACCCGGGGAGAAAAACTGTTTTTT. It specifies CASSPTRGEKLFF.

V usage is TRBV5-1 and J usage is TRBJ2-3; D not resolved. CDR3 length equals 15 residues. V lost 4 bases and J lost 1, with 13 bases in between. The V gene's germline CDR1 is SGHRS and CDR2 YFSETQ. The chain's CDR3 is CASSGGGGRTDTQYF. The CDR3 DNA reads as TGCGCCAGCAGCGGTGGTGGCGGTCGCACAGATACGCAGTATTTT.

This sequence joins TRBV7-3 and TRBJ2-1; D perhaps matches TRBD2 (6 bases). The germline V and J ends were trimmed by 5 bases and 2 bases, with 16 bases remaining between them. From germline, CDR1 is SGHTA and CDR2 FQGTGA. CDR3 length: 16 amino acids. Here the CDR3 DNA reads TGTGCCAGCAGCCCTAGACTAGGAGCCCCCTACAATGAGCAGTTCTTC. Translation gives CASSPRLGAPYNEQFF.

This rearrangement joins TRBV7-3 to TRBJ2-1; 7 bases fit TRBD2. This CDR3 has 16 amino acids. The V gene's germline CDR1 is SGHTA and CDR2 FQGTGA. J was trimmed by 4 bases and V by 5 bases; bases with no gene match: 11. CDR3: CASSPLAGAAYNEQFF. The CDR3 nucleotides read TGTGCCAGCAGCCCCTTGGCGGGAGCTGCATACAATGAGCAGTTCTTC. Together with reference TRBV7-3 and TRBJ2-1, the CDR3 gives the full variable domain: GAGVSQTPSNKVTEKGKYVELRCDPISGHTALYWYRQSLGQGPEFLIYFQGTGAADDSGLPNDRFFAVRPEGSVSTLKIQRTERGDSAVYLCASSPLAGAAYNEQFFGPGTRLTVL.